This is a list of T cell receptor beta chains from one sample in a study of T cell responses to AZD1222 COVID-19 vaccine. Clones were sequenced by immunoSEQ multiplex PCR, and TCRdb holds only the in-frame ones, with some missing. Of 200,000 to 250,000 clones detected, roughly 94% appear once; the ten largest clones hold 1.7%. Here the sequenced sample was peripheral blood, taken 28 days after the second dose of the MenACWY control vaccine. All receptors come from an adult who received the MenACWY meningococcal vaccine as a control. CDR3s include the opening cysteine and the closing phenylalanine or tryptophan. A D gene is named only where the DNA matches it firmly. Only some rows state a clone size, as once, few, many or a class for expanded clones.

V	size	D	J	CDR3	DNA
TRBV18	-	-	TRBJ1-2	CASSHKAGGYGYTF	TGTGCCAGCTCCCACAAGGCGGGGGGGTATGGCTACACCTTC
TRBV30	-	TRBD1	TRBJ2-7	CAWSVHWDSYEQYF	TGTGCCTGGAGTGTACATTGGGACAGCTACGAGCAGTACTTC
TRBV27	once	-	TRBJ1-4	CASSLQGSEKLFF	TGTGCCAGCAGTTTACAGGGTAGTGAAAAACTGTTTTTT
TRBV29-1	once	TRBD1	TRBJ2-3	CSVLTGAEADTQYF	TGCAGCGTGCTAACAGGGGCTGAGGCAGATACGCAGTATTTT
TRBV5-5	-	-	TRBJ1-1	CASSSTEGAKAFF	TGTGCCAGCAGCTCCACCGAAGGGGCAAAAGCTTTCTTT
TRBV7-2	-	-	TRBJ2-1	CASSLRRGTNTEQFF	TGTGCCAGCAGCCTCCGGAGGGGCACCAACACTGAGCAGTTCTTC
TRBV27	-	-	TRBJ1-2	CASRPGSVSGYTF	TGTGCCAGCAGACCGGGATCGGTGAGTGGCTACACCTTC
TRBV6-5	-	TRBD2	TRBJ2-7	CASSFGGGPSYEQYF	TGTGCCAGCAGTTTCGGGGGGGGACCCTCCTACGAGCAGTACTTC
TRBV28	-	-	TRBJ1-5	CASSFLLTNQPQHF	TGTGCCAGCAGTTTTCTACTCACCAATCAGCCCCAGCATTTT
TRBV28	-	-	TRBJ1-6	CASSAPPDNSPLHF	TGTGCCAGCAGTGCCCCACCCGATAATTCACCCCTCCACTTT